The entry below gives a single TCR beta chain sequence along with its context. Antigen: not known. The sample is drawn from a study of T cells expressing NK-cell markers. Study observations and caveats: These same clonotypes (in several donors) also led the CD3+CD56-NKG2C+ fraction.

The TCR beta cDNA came from 5'RACE template switching with UMIs. TCRdb reworked the 5' RACE reads into one entry per CDR3 protein, no DNA. This repertoire includes 130,000 to 150,000 distinct CDR3 sequences. Sequencing was done on a sample of blood T cells: a sorted CD56 or NKG2C T cell subset, CD4+ or CD8+ T cells, or bulk PBMC T cells (not recorded which). The source is a man aged 18 to 30 in good health.

CDR3 sequence reads: CASSVLGGTEAFF. V is TRBV25-1 and J is TRBJ1-1; checking the TCRdb D call of TRBD1 is not possible without DNA. Looked up from germline, CDR1 is MGHDK and CDR2 is SYGVNS. This CDR3 spans 13 amino acids.